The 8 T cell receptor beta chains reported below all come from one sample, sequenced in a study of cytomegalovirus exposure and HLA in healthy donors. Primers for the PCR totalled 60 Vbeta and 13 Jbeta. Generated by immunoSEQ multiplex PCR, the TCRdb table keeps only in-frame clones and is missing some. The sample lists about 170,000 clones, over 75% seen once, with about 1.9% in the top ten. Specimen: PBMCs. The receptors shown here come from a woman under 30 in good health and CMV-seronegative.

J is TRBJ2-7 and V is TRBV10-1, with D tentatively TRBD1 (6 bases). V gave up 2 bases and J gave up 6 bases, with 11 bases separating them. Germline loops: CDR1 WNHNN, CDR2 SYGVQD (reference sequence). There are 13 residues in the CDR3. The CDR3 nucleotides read TGCGCCAGCAGTGAGGACAGGTCAGGCGAGCAGTACTTC. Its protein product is CASSEDRSGEQYF.

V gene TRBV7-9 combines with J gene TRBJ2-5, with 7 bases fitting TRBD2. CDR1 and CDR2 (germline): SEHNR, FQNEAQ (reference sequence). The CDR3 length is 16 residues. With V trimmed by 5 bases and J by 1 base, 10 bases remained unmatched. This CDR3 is CASSNGWRGSQETQYF. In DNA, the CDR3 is TGTGCCAGCAGCAACGGGTGGCGGGGGAGCCAAGAGACCCAGTACTTC.

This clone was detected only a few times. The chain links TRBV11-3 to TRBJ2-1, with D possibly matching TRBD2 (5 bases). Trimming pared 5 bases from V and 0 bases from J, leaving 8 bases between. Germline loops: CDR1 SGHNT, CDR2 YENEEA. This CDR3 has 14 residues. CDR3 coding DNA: TGTGCCAGCAGCCTTGGAGGCTCCTACAATGAGCAGTTCTTC. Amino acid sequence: CASSLGGSYNEQFF. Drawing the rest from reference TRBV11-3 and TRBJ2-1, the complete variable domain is EAGVVQSPRYKIIEKKQPVAFWCNPISGHNTLYWYLQNLGQGPELLIRYENEEAVDDSQLPKDRFSAERLKGVDSTLKIQPAELGDSAVYLCASSLGGSYNEQFFGPGTRLTVL.

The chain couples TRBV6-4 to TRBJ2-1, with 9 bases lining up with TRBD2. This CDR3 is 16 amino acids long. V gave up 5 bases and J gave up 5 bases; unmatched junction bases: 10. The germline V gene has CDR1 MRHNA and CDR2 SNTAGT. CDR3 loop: CASSRSAGGPDNEQFF. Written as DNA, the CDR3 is TGTGCCAGCAGTCGATCGGCGGGAGGGCCCGACAATGAGCAGTTCTTC.

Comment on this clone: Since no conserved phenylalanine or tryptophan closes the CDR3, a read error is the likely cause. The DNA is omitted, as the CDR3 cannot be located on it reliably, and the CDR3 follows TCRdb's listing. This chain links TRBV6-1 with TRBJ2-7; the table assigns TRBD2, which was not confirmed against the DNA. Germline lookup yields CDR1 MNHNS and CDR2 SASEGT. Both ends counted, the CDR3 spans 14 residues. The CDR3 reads CASSSTGLAGDFFT.

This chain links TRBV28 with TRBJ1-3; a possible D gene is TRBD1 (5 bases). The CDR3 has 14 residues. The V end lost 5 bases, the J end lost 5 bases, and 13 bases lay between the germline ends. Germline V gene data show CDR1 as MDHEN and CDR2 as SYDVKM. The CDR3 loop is CASSPSLGRNTIYF. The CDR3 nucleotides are TGTGCCAGCAGTCCTTCCTTGGGGCGAAACACCATATATTTT. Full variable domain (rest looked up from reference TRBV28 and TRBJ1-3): DVKVTQSSRYLVKRTGEKVFLECVQDMDHENMFWYRQDPGLGLRLIYFSYDVKMKEKGDIPEGYSVSREKKERFSLILESASTNQTSMYLCASSPSLGRNTIYFGEGSWLTVV.

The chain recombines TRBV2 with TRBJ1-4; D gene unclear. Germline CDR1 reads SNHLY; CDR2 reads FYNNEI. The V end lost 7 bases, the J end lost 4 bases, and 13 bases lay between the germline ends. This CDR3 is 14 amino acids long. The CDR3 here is CASTRSAVNEKLFF. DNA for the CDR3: TGTGCCAGCACGCGGTCGGCAGTTAATGAAAAACTGTTTTTT.

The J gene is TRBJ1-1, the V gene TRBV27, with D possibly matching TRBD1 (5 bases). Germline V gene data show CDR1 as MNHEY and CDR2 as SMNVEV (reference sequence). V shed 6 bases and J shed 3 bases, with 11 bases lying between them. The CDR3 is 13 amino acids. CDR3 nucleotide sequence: TGTGCCAGCAGCCATGGACAACACACTGAAGCTTTCTTT. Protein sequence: CASSHGQHTEAFF.